This T cell receptor (beta chain) was captured by sequencing in a study of cytomegalovirus exposure and HLA in healthy donors. The study, taken as a whole, reports: Links to common viral pathogens appeared, in a later analysis, for several of the most significant clusters.

As concerns this clone: The target antigen is unknown.

This PCR relied on a set of 60 Vbeta primers and 13 Jbeta primers. TCRdb's table, derived via immunoSEQ multiplex PCR, lists solely in-frame clones and lacks some. Of some 120,000 clones in the sample, roughly 80% were seen once. Germline values: CDR1 SGHRS, CDR2 YFSETQ. This CDR3 has 13 amino acids. V shed 4 bases and J shed 2 bases, with 9 bases lying between them. The receptor comes from a female donor in good health and CMV-seronegative. Sequencing was carried out using PBMCs. The J gene is TRBJ2-5, the V gene TRBV5-1; no firm D call. CDR3 region: CASSPAGQETQYF. The CDR3 bases are TGCGCCAGCAGCCCCGCAGGTCAAGAGACCCAGTACTTC.